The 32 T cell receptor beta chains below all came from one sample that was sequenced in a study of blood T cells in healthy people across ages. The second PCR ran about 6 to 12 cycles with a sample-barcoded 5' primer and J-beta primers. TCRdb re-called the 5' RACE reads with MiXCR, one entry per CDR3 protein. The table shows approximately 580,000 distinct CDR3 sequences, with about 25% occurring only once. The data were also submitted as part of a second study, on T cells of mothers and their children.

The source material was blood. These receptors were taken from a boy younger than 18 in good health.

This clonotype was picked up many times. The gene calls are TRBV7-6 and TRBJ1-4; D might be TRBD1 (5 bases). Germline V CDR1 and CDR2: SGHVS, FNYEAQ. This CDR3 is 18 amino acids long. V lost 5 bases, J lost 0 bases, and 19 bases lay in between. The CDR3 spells CASSPVIRQPPTNEKLFF. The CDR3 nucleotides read TGTGCCAGCAGCCCAGTAATCCGACAGCCCCCAACTAATGAAAAACTGTTTTTT.

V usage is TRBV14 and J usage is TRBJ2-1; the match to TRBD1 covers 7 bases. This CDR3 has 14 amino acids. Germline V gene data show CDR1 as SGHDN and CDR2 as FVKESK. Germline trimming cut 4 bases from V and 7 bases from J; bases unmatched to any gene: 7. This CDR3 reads CASSPVDRRNEQFF. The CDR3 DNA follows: TGTGCCAGCAGCCCCGTGGACAGGCGGAATGAGCAGTTCTTC.

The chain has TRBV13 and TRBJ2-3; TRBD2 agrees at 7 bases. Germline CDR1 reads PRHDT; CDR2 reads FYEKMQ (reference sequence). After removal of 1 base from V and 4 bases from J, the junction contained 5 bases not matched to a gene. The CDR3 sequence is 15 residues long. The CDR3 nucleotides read TGTGCCAGCAGCTTAGTTCTAGCGGAGTCAGATACGCAGTATTTT. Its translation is CASSLVLAESDTQYF.

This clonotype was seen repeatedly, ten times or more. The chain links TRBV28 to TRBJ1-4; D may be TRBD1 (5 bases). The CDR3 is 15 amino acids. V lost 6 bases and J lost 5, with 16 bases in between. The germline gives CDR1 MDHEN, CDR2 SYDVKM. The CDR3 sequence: CASSQPGRNNEKLFF. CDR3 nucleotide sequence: TGTGCCAGCAGCCAACCGGGACGGAACAATGAAAAACTGTTTTTT.

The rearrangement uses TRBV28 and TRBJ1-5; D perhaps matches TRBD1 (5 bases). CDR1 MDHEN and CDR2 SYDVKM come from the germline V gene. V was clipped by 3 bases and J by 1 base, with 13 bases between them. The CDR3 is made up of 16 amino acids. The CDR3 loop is CASSFREDLSNQPQHF. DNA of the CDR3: TGTGCCAGCAGTTTCAGGGAGGATTTGAGCAATCAGCCCCAGCATTTT.

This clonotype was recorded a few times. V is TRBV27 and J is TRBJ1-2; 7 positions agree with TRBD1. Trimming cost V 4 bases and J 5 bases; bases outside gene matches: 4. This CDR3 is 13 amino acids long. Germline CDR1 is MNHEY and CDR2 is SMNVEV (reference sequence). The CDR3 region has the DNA TGTGCCAGCAGTTGGCAGGGGGGTTATGGCTACACCTTC. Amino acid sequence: CASSWQGGYGYTF.

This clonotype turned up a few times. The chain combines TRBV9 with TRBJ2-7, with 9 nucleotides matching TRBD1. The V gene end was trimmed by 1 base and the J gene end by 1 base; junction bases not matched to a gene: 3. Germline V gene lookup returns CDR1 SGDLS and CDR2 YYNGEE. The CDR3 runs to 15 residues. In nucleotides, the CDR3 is TGTGCCAGCAGCGTAACCGGGACAGGGTCCTACGAGCAGTACTTC. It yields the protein CASSVTGTGSYEQYF. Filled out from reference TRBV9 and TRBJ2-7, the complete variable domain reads DSGVTQTPKHLITATGQRVTLRCSPRSGDLSVYWYQQSLDQGLQFLIQYYNGEERAKGNILERFSAQQFPDLHSELNLSSLELGDSALYFCASSVTGTGSYEQYFGPGTRLTVT.

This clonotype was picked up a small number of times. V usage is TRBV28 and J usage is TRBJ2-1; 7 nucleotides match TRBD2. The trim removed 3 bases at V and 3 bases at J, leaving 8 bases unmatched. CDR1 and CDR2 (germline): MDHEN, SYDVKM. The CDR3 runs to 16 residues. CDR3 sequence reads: CASSFGSSGHYNEQFF. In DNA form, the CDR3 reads TGTGCCAGCAGTTTCGGCTCTAGCGGACACTACAATGAGCAGTTCTTC.

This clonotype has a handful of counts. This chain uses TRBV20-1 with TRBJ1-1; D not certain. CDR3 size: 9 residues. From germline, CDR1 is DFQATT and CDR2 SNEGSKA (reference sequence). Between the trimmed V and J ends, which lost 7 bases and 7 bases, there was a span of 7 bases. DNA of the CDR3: TGCAGTGTCGACGGTGAAGCTTTCTTT. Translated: CSVDGEAFF.

In DNA form, the CDR3 reads TGTGCCAGCAGTACTTGGACTAGCGGGGGCTCAGATACGCAGTATTTT. Its translation is CASSTWTSGGSDTQYF. The chain joins TRBV6-5 to TRBJ2-3, with 13 bases fitting TRBD2. The CDR3 is 16 residues long. V was pared by 5 bases and J by 4 bases, with 6 bases of the junction left unmatched. Per germline, CDR1 MNHEY and CDR2 SVGAGI.

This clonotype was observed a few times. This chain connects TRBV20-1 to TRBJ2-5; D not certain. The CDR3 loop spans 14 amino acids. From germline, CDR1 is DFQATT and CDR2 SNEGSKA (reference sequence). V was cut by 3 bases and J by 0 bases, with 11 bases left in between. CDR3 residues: CSASPRIDQETQYF. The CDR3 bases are TGCAGTGCTAGCCCGAGGATCGACCAAGAGACCCAGTACTTC.

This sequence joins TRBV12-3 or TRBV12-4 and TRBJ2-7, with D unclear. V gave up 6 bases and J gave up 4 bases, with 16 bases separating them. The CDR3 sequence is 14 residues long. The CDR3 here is CASRLGPHIYEQYF. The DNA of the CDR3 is TGTGCCAGCAGACTGGGTCCCCACATTTACGAGCAGTACTTC.

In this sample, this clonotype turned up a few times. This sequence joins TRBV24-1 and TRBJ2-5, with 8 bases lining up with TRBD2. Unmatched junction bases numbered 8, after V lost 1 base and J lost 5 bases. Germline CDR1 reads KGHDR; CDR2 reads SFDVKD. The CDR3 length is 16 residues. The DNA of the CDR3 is TGTGCCACCAGTGATTTTAGTAGCGGGGAATTGGAGACCCAGTACTTC. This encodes CATSDFSSGELETQYF.

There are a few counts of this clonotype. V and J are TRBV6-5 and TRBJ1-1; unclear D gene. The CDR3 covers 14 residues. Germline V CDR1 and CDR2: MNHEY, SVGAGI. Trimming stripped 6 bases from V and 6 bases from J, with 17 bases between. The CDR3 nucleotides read TGTGCCAGCAGCCCCAGCGCAACAATCCCTGAAGCTTTCTTT. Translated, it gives CASSPSATIPEAFF.

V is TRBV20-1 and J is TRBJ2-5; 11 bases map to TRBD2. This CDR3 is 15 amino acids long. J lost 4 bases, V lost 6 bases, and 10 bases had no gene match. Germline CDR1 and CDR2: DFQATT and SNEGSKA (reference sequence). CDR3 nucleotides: TGCAGTGCAGATGAGGGACTAGCGGTCCGAGAGACCCAGTACTTC. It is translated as CSADEGLAVRETQYF.

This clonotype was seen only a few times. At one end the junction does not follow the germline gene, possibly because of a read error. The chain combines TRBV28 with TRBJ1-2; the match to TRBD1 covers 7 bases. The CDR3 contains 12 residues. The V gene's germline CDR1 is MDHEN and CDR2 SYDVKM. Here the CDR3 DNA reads TGTGCCAGCAGTGACGGGACAGCGGTTCATGGCTTC. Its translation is CASSDGTAVHGF.

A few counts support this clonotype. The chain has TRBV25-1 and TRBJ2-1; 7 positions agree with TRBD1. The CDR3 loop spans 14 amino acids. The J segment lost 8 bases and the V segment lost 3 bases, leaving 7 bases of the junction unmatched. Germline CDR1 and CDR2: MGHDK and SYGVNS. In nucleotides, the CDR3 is TGTGCCAGCAGTGATCGGACAGGCATGGATGAGCAGTTCTTC. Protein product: CASSDRTGMDEQFF.

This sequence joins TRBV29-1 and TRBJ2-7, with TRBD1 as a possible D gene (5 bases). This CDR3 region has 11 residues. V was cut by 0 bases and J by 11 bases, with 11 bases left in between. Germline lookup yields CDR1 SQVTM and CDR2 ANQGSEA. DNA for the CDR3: TGCAGCGTTGAAGAGATGACAGTGAAGTACTTC. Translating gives CSVEEMTVKYF.

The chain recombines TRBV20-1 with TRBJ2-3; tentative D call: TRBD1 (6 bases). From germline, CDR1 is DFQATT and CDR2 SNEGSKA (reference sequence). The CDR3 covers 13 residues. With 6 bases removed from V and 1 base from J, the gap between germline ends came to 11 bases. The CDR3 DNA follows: TGCAGTGCCAGGGGATGGGGCACAGATACGCAGTATTTT. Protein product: CSARGWGTDTQYF.

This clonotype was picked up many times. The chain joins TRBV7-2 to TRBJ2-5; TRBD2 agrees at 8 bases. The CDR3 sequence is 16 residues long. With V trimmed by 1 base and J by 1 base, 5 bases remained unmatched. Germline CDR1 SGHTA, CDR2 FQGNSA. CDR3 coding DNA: TGTGCCAGCAGCTTAGTTGCGGGGGGACCCCAAGAGACCCAGTACTTC. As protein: CASSLVAGGPQETQYF. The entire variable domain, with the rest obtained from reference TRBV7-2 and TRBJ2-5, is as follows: GAGVSQSPSNKVTEKGKDVELRCDPISGHTALYWYRQSLGQGLEFLIYFQGNSAPDKSGLPSDRFSAERTGGSVSTLTIQRTQQEDSAVYLCASSLVAGGPQETQYFGPGTRLLVL.

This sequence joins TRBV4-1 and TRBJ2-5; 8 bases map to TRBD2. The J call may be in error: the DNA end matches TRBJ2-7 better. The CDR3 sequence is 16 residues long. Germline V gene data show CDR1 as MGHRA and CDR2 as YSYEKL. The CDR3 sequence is CASSQDRGTSSYEQYF. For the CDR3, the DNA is TGCGCCAGCAGCCAAGATAGGGGGACTAGCTCCTACGAGCAGTACTTC.

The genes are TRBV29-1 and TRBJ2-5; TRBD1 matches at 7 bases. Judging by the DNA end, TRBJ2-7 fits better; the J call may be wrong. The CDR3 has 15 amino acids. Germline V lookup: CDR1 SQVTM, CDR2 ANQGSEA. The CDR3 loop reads CSVEFQGQNSYEQYF. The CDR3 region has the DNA TGCAGCGTTGAATTTCAGGGACAGAACTCCTACGAGCAGTACTTC.

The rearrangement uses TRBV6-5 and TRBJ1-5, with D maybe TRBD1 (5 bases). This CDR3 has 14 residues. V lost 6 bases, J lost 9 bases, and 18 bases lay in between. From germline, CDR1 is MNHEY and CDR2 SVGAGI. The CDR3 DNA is TGTGCCAGCAGCTCCGGGACCTTAAGTTGGCCCCAGCATTTT. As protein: CASSSGTLSWPQHF.

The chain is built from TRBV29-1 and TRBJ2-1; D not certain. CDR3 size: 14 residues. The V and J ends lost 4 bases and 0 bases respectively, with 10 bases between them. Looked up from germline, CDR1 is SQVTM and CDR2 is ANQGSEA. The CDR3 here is CSVGRPSSYNEQFF. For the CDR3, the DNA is TGCAGCGTTGGGAGACCGAGCTCCTACAATGAGCAGTTCTTC.

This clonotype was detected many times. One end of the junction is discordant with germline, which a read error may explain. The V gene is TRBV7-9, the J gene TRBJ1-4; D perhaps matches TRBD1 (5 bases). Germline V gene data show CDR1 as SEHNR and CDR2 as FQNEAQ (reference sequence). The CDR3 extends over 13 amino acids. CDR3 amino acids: CASSLEGSEKLFF. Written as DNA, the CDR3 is TGCGCCAGCAGCTTGGAGGGGTCGGAAAAACTGTTTTTT.

In DNA, the CDR3 is TGCAGCGTTGCTAGCGGGGAAGAGACCCAGTACTTC. Its protein is CSVASGEETQYF. The chain carries TRBV29-1 and TRBJ2-5; 9 bases agree with TRBD2. The CDR3 has 12 residues. From germline, CDR1 is SQVTM and CDR2 ANQGSEA. The trim removed 4 bases at V and 3 bases at J, leaving 0 bases unmatched.

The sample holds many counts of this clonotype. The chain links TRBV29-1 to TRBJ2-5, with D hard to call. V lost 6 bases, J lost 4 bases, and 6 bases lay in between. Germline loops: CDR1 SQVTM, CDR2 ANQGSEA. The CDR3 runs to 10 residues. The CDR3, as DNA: TGCAGCGTCCAAGGAGAGACCCAGTACTTC. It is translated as CSVQGETQYF.

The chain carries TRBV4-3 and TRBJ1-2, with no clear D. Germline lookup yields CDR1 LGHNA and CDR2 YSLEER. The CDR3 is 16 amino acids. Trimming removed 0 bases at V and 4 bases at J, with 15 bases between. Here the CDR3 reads CASSQDIASGGYGYTF. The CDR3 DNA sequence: TGCGCCAGCAGCCAAGATATTGCCTCGGGTGGCTATGGCTACACCTTC.

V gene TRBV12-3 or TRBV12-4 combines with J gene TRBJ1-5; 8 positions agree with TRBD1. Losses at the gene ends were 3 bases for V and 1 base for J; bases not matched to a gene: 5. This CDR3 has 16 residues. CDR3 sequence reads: CASSFSRGPSNQPQHF. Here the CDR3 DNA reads TGTGCCAGCAGTTTTAGCAGGGGGCCCAGCAATCAGCCCCAGCATTTT.

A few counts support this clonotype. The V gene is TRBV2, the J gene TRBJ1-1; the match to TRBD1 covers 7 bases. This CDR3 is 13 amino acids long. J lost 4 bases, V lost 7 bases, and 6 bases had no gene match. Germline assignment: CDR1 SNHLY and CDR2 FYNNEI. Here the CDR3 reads CASIGGGRTEAFF. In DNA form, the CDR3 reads TGTGCCAGCATTGGAGGGGGCCGCACTGAAGCTTTCTTT.

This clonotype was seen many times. The CDR3 here is CASSDDGNNEQFF. The CDR3 nucleotides are TGTGCCAGCAGTGACGACGGGAACAATGAGCAGTTCTTC. J is TRBJ2-1 and V is TRBV6-4, with D tentatively TRBD2 (5 bases). CDR3 length: 13 residues. In germline, CDR1 is MRHNA, CDR2 SNTAGT. V dropped 2 bases and J dropped 5 bases, with 7 bases sitting between them.

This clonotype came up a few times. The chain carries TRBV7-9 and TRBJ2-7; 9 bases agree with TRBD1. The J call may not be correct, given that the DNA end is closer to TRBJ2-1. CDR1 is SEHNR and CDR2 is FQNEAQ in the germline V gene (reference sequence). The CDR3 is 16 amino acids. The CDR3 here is CASSLGGQGFWYEQFF. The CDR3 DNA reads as TGTGCCAGCAGCTTAGGGGGACAGGGTTTTTGGTATGAGCAGTTCTTC.